Each of the 10 T cell receptor beta chains below was sequenced from the same sample in a study of cytomegalovirus exposure and HLA in healthy donors. Vbeta (60) and Jbeta (13) primers were used in the PCR. The method was immunoSEQ multiplex PCR; TCRdb's version includes in-frame clones alone and lacks a portion of them. The sample records tens of thousands of clones, approximately 71% being singletons. The sequencing sample was made of PBMCs. The receptors were sampled from a man in his fifties in good health and CMV-seronegative.

The chain combines TRBV7-2 with TRBJ2-5, with D perhaps TRBD2 (6 bases). The CDR3 extends over 14 amino acids. Germline V CDR1 and CDR2: SGHTA, FQGNSA. Trimming cost V 5 bases and J 5 bases, with 15 bases left between them. CDR3 coding DNA: TGTGCCAGCAGCATCCGAGCTAGCGTGGAGACCCAGTACTTC. It is translated as CASSIRASVETQYF.

The chain joins TRBV10-3 to TRBJ2-7; D ambiguous. The CDR3 sequence is 13 residues long. CDR1 is ENHRY and CDR2 is SYGVKD in the germline V gene. Trimming cost V 4 bases and J 2 bases, with 9 bases left between them. CDR3 DNA: TGTGCCATCAGTGCCTACAGTACCTACGAGCAGTACTTC. Protein: CAISAYSTYEQYF.

This chain uses TRBV10-3 with TRBJ1-2, with 7 bases that match TRBD1. Germline V gene lookup returns CDR1 ENHRY and CDR2 SYGVKD. This CDR3 region has 13 residues. The trim removed 7 bases at V and 7 bases at J, leaving 9 bases unmatched. The CDR3 DNA reads as TGTGCCATCACTGCCCAGGGGGGTGGTGGCTACACCTTC. Protein sequence: CAITAQGGGGYTF.

J is TRBJ1-3 and V is TRBV5-5; D not resolved. The ends were cut back, 4 bases at V and 11 bases at J, with 25 bases in the middle. Germline V gene sequence: CDR1 SGHKS, CDR2 YYEKEE (reference sequence). The CDR3 spans 16 residues. The DNA of the CDR3 is TGTGCCAGCAGCCCCCAAAACCGAGCGGCTCCGATTTCCATATATTTT. Its protein is CASSPQNRAAPISIYF. Combining the CDR3 with reference TRBV5-5 and TRBJ1-3 gives the whole variable domain DAGVTQSPTHLIKTRGQQVTLRCSPISGHKSVSWYQQVLGQGPQFIFQYYEKEERGRGNFPDRFSARQFPNYSSELNVNALLLGDSALYLCASSPQNRAAPISIYFGEGSWLTVV.

The rearrangement links TRBV10-3 to TRBJ1-4; unclear D gene. Germline-derived CDR1 and CDR2 are ENHRY and SYGVKD. The ends were cut back, 0 bases at V and 6 bases at J, with 11 bases in the middle. CDR3 length equals 15 residues. In DNA, the CDR3 is TGTGCCATCAGTGAGTCGGCAGGTCCTGATGAAAAACTGTTTTTT. As protein: CAISESAGPDEKLFF.

This clone was found once. The chain recombines TRBV21-1 with TRBJ2-7; the D segment call TRBD2 is taken from the table without a DNA check. TRBV21-1 is a recognized pseudogene. The CDR3 runs to 11 residues. The CDR3 sequence is CAIGDSYEQYF. DNA for the CDR3: TGTGCCATCGGGGACTCCTACGAGCAGTACTTC.

The CDR3 is CASSVDTEGWDYGYTF. CDR3 in DNA: TGTGCCAGCAGCGTAGATACCGAGGGCTGGGACTATGGCTACACCTTC. The chain has TRBV9 and TRBJ1-2, with D unresolved. The CDR3 totals 16 residues. In germline, CDR1 is SGDLS, CDR2 YYNGEE. Trimming stripped 0 bases from V and 3 bases from J, with 15 bases between.

This sequence joins TRBV6-1 and TRBJ2-1; 10 bases agree with TRBD2. CDR1 is MNHNS and CDR2 is SASEGT in the germline V gene. This CDR3 spans 17 amino acids. Trimming at V came to 4 bases and at J to 2 bases, leaving 8 bases not matched to a gene. CDR3 loop: CASSVLLAGLTYNEQFF. CDR3 DNA sequence: TGTGCCAGCAGTGTATTACTAGCGGGGCTTACCTACAATGAGCAGTTCTTC.

The rearrangement links TRBV19 to TRBJ1-1, with a possible D match to TRBD1 (5 bases). The CDR3 runs 13 residues. V lost 0 bases to trimming and J lost 7 bases, with 9 bases between them. Germline CDR1 reads LNHDA; CDR2 reads SQIVND (reference sequence). The CDR3 region has the DNA TGTGCCAGTAGTATAGAAGGGGATAGTGAAGCTTTCTTT. This translates into CASSIEGDSEAFF.

This chain connects TRBV6-1 to TRBJ2-7; 7 bases line up with TRBD1. The V segment lost 6 bases and the J segment 2 bases; nucleotides outside the gene matches: 10. This CDR3 comprises 15 residues. The germline V gene encodes CDR1 MNHNS and CDR2 SASEGT. The CDR3 loop is CASRTTGARAYEQYF. CDR3 sequence (DNA): TGTGCCAGCAGGACAACAGGGGCTAGGGCCTACGAGCAGTACTTC.